The source of this T cell receptor (beta chain) is a study of molecular identifiers for immune sequencing clone quantification. V was trimmed by 1 base and J by 3 bases, leaving 4 bases between them. Germline CDR1 is SEHNR and CDR2 is FQNEAQ (reference sequence). The CDR3 runs 12 residues. One entry per CDR3 protein results from TCRdb running MiXCR on the PCR reads. The sample includes fewer than 350,000 distinct CDR3 sequences, 20% to 25% of them seen just once. Points from the study as a whole: Spiked Jurkat TCR RNA equivalent to one cell was reportedly detectable in 800,000 to 1,000,000 naive cells. Clones of above 20 RNA copies carried over 97% of effector molecules; in naive cells they carried under 1%.

From about 21,000 to 970,000 sorted cells, naive CD8 libraries were generated with 10%, 30% or 50% RNA. Sorting selected naive CD8 T cells with a CD8+CD4-CCR7+CD45RA+ phenotype. This clonotype was found many times. As yet, its antigen is unknown. The TCR originated in a human donor in good health. Some libraries in this study had Jurkat cell RNA spiked in. This sequence joins TRBV7-9 and TRBJ2-7; D is unclear. The sequenced material came from naive CD8+ T cells from blood, with Jurkat cell RNA spiked in. The subset denotes: FACS-sorted CD8+CD4-CCR7+CD45RA+ naive T cells. The CDR3 region has the DNA TGTGCCAGCAGCTTAGTCAGCTACGAGCAGTACTTC. The encoded protein is CASSLVSYEQYF.